This entry lists 5 T cell receptor beta chains sequenced from one sample in a study of T cell repertoires in cytomegalovirus infection. Which antigens these TCRs recognize remains unknown. TCRdb reprocessed the reads with MiXCR, giving one entry per CDR3 protein. The table has fewer than 1,000,000 distinct CDR3 sequences, 30% to 40% seen once. The specimen was cultured CD8+ T cells from PBMCs, collected from culture after CMV antigen stimulation. All receptors derive from a human donor in good health (CMV status not recorded). Some clones in this sample may be carry-over from other donors' samples.

The chain joins TRBV27 to TRBJ1-1; a possible D gene is TRBD1 (5 bases). V lost 7 bases to trimming and J lost 4 bases, with 10 bases between them. This CDR3 spans 12 amino acids. Germline-derived CDR1 and CDR2 are MNHEY and SMNVEV (reference sequence). CDR3 coding DNA: TGTGCCAGCAAACAGGCTGGCACTGAAGCTTTCTTT. Translated: CASKQAGTEAFF.

The sample holds a few counts of this clonotype. The CDR3 sequence: CASSFVTQGARGYTF. CDR3 nucleotides: TGTGCCAGCAGCTTCGTTACACAGGGGGCGCGTGGCTACACCTTC. The V call is TRBV7-8, the J call TRBJ1-2; 9 positions agree with TRBD1. CDR3 length: 15 residues. J was trimmed by 7 bases and V by 3 bases; bases with no gene match: 9. Per germline, CDR1 SGHVS and CDR2 FQNEAQ. Full variable domain (outside the CDR3, taken from reference TRBV7-8 and TRBJ1-2): GAGVSQSPRYKVAKRGQDVALRCDPISGHVSLFWYQQALGQGPEFLTYFQNEAQLDKSGLPSDRFFAERPEGSVSTLKIQRTQQEDSAVYLCASSFVTQGARGYTFGSGTRLTVV.

A few counts support this clonotype. The CDR3 sequence: CASSLGLAGGPAETQYF. The CDR3 DNA reads TGTGCCAGCAGTTTGGGGCTAGCGGGGGGGCCAGCAGAGACCCAGTACTTC. V is TRBV12-3 or TRBV12-4 and J is TRBJ2-5; TRBD2 matches at 12 bases. With 3 bases clipped from V and 4 bases from J, the junction kept 9 bases outside the gene matches. The length of the CDR3 is 17 residues.

V gene TRBV6-4 combines with J gene TRBJ1-6, with 8 bases matching TRBD1. The germline gives CDR1 MRHNA, CDR2 SNTAGT. The CDR3 is made up of 15 amino acids. The V segment lost 0 bases and the J segment 9 bases; nucleotides outside the gene matches: 4. The CDR3 loop is CASSDSPGGFSPLHF. As DNA, the CDR3 is TGTGCCAGCAGTGACTCGCCAGGGGGCTTTTCACCCCTCCACTTT.

This clonotype has a handful of counts. For the CDR3, the DNA is TGTGCCAGCAGCCAAGATTGGCTATCCTACGAGCAGTACTTC. Amino acid sequence: CASSQDWLSYEQYF. This chain connects TRBV14 to TRBJ2-7; D is unclear. Germline assignment: CDR1 SGHDN and CDR2 FVKESK. Deletions cut 0 bases from V and 1 base from J, with 7 bases between. The CDR3 covers 14 residues.